One sample yielded the 15 T cell receptor beta chains listed below, sequenced in a study of identical twins (dated by TCRdb to the mid-2010s). Libraries were built with 5' RACE. Sequenced on an Illumina HiSeq 2000. TCRdb reanalyzed the raw reads on its own, using fastp at Q25 for trimming and MiXCR for clone calling, and kept in-frame beta chains. Identical CDR3 proteins give one entry, which carries the most common genes and DNA. This sample comprises about 520,000 distinct CDR3 sequences, under 25% of them detected only once. About 0.91% of the sample comes from the top ten. This same sample was also taken into another study, of T cells expressing NK-cell markers.

Sequenced: CD4+ T cells sorted from blood. These receptors were taken from a woman aged 18-30 years in good health.

In this sample, this clonotype turned up a few times. The chain joins TRBV5-1 to TRBJ2-7; 7 nucleotides align to TRBD1. Germline loops: CDR1 SGHRS, CDR2 YFSETQ. This CDR3 comprises 15 residues. The ends lost 4 bases at V and 2 bases at J; junction bases unmatched: 9. The CDR3 loop reads CASSRHDRATYEQYF. The CDR3 nucleotides are TGCGCCAGCAGCAGGCATGACAGGGCCACCTACGAGCAGTACTTC. The full variable domain, its missing parts supplied by reference TRBV5-1 and TRBJ2-7, is KAGVTQTPRYLIKTRGQQVTLSCSPISGHRSVSWYQQTPGQGLQFLFEYFSETQRNKGNFPGRFSGRQFSNSRSEMNVSTLELGDSALYLCASSRHDRATYEQYFGPGTRLTVT.

The chain links TRBV10-2 to TRBJ2-1; D gene uncertain. The CDR3 has 12 residues. The V end was cut by 9 bases, the J end by 6 bases, with 12 bases between. Germline lookup yields CDR1 WSHSY and CDR2 SAAADI. The CDR3 loop reads CASMGSTNEQFF. The CDR3 DNA sequence: TGCGCCAGTATGGGATCTACCAATGAGCAGTTCTTC.

A few counts support this clonotype. The V call is TRBV20-1, the J call TRBJ2-2, with D possibly being TRBD2 (6 bases). Deletions cut 3 bases from V and 5 bases from J, with 10 bases between. Germline V CDR1 and CDR2: DFQATT, SNEGSKA (reference sequence). This CDR3 is built from 13 residues. As DNA, the CDR3 is TGCAGTGCTAGCGGGAGAGTAACCGGGGAGCTGTTTTTT. Amino acid sequence: CSASGRVTGELFF.

The CDR3 bases are TGCAGTGCTTTTGGAGTAATCAGCGGCCTTCAAGAGACCCAGTACTTC. This sequence encodes CSAFGVISGLQETQYF. The gene calls are TRBV20-1 and TRBJ2-5; D may be TRBD2 (5 bases). This CDR3 has 16 residues. Trimming cost V 5 bases and J 2 bases, with 21 bases left between them. Germline assignment: CDR1 DFQATT and CDR2 SNEGSKA (reference sequence).

This clonotype was counted a few times. The genes are TRBV5-1 and TRBJ2-3; 8 positions agree with TRBD2. Germline V gene data show CDR1 as SGHRS and CDR2 as YFSETQ. The CDR3 has 16 amino acids. V trimming: 4 bases; J trimming: 2 bases; junction bases outside the gene matches: 9. This chain's CDR3 is CASSKTPAGATDTQYF. The CDR3 DNA is TGCGCCAGCAGCAAGACTCCAGCGGGGGCCACAGATACGCAGTATTTT.

The chain uses TRBV2 and TRBJ1-2; no clear D. With 8 bases removed from V and 8 bases from J, the gap between germline ends came to 3 bases. This CDR3 is built from 8 residues. In germline, CDR1 is SNHLY, CDR2 FYNNEI. The DNA of the CDR3 is TGTGCCAGCTGGGGCTACACCTTC. Amino acids: CASWGYTF.

The J gene is TRBJ2-1, the V gene TRBV27; D gene uncertain. CDR1 is MNHEY and CDR2 is SMNVEV in the germline V gene (reference sequence). The CDR3 runs to 13 residues. Trimming removed 1 base at V and 3 bases at J, with 4 bases between. The CDR3 DNA sequence: TGTGCCAGCAGTTTATTCAGCTACAATGAGCAGTTCTTC. Encoded protein: CASSLFSYNEQFF.

In this sample, this clonotype turned up a few times. V usage is TRBV7-9 and J usage is TRBJ1-3; a weak D match, TRBD1 (6 bases). The V gene lost 5 bases and the J gene lost 3 bases, with 14 bases spanning the gap. CDR1 and CDR2 (germline): SEHNR, FQNEAQ (reference sequence). The CDR3 loop spans 15 amino acids. The CDR3 region is CASSATGIGGNTIYF. CDR3 bases: TGTGCCAGCAGCGCAACAGGGATCGGTGGAAACACCATATATTTT.

For the CDR3, the DNA is TGTGCCAGCAGGTATAGCAGGGATCACGAAAAACTGTTTTTT. Protein sequence: CASRYSRDHEKLFF. The V and J genes are TRBV6-5 and TRBJ1-4; D is possibly TRBD1 (5 bases). The CDR3 sequence is 14 residues long. V lost 6 bases and J 8 bases, leaving 16 bases between the germline ends. CDR1 is MNHEY and CDR2 is SVGAGI in the germline V gene.

V is TRBV27 and J is TRBJ1-1; 7 bases match TRBD1. V lost 8 bases, J lost 6 bases, and 12 bases stayed unmatched. Germline V CDR1 and CDR2: MNHEY, SMNVEV (reference sequence). The CDR3 is 14 amino acids. The DNA for the CDR3 is TGTGCCAGCGGGGAAGCCGGGACAGAAGCTGAAGCTTTCTTT. Residues: CASGEAGTEAEAFF.

The chain employs TRBV5-1 and TRBJ2-1; 8 bases agree with TRBD2. J was trimmed by 14 bases and V by 0 bases; bases with no gene match: 7. This CDR3 has 13 residues. CDR1 is SGHRS, CDR2 YFSETQ, per germline. Here the CDR3 DNA reads TGCGCCAGCAGCTTGGAGGGTAGCGGGGACAAGTTCTTC. This encodes CASSLEGSGDKFF.

This clonotype was seen a handful of times. V is TRBV20-1 and J is TRBJ2-3, with D perhaps TRBD1 (6 bases). Germline V gene data show CDR1 as DFQATT and CDR2 as SNEGSKA (reference sequence). V was clipped by 6 bases and J by 4 bases, with 11 bases between them. The CDR3 contains 12 residues. CDR3 sequence reads: CSAEKGADTQYF. CDR3 in DNA: TGCAGTGCAGAGAAGGGGGCAGATACGCAGTATTTT.

The rearrangement links TRBV20-1 to TRBJ2-6; no reliable D call. The CDR3 is made up of 14 amino acids. CDR1 DFQATT and CDR2 SNEGSKA come from the germline V gene (reference sequence). Trimming removed 4 bases at V and 0 bases at J, with 7 bases between. CDR3 sequence reads: CSATSRSGANVLTF. In DNA form, the CDR3 reads TGCAGTGCTACCTCACGCTCTGGGGCCAACGTCCTGACTTTC.

The V gene is TRBV19, the J gene TRBJ2-1; the match to TRBD2 covers 8 bases. There are 12 residues in the CDR3. V dropped 5 bases and J dropped 10; count of bases not matched to a gene: 4. Germline V gene data show CDR1 as LNHDA and CDR2 as SQIVND (reference sequence). This CDR3 reads CASSHLAGEQFF. CDR3 sequence (DNA): TGTGCCAGTAGTCATTTAGCGGGGGAGCAGTTCTTC.

This clonotype has just a few counts. This chain's CDR3 is CSARDPGQNSYEQYF. The CDR3, as DNA: TGCAGTGCTAGAGATCCAGGGCAAAACTCCTACGAGCAGTACTTC. The V and J genes are TRBV20-1 and TRBJ2-7; D perhaps matches TRBD1 (5 bases). CDR1 is DFQATT, CDR2 SNEGSKA, per germline (reference sequence). CDR3 size: 15 residues. V lost 0 bases, J lost 0 bases, and 12 bases lay in between.